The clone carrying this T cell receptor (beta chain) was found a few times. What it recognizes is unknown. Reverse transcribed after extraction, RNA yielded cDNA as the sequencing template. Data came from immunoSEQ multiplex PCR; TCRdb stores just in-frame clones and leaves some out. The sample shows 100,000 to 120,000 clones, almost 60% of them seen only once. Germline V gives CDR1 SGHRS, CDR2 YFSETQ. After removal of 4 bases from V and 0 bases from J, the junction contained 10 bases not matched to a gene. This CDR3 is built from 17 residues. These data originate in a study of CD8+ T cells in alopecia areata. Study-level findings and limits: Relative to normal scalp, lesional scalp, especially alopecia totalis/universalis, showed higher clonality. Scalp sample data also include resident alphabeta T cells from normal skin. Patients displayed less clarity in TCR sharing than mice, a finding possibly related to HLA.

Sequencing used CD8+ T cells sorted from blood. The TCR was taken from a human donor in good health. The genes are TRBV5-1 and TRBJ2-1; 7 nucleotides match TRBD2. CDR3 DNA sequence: TGCGCCAGCAGCCAAAACCTGGGCGGGAGCTCCTACAATGAGCAGTTCTTC. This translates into CASSQNLGGSSYNEQFF.